A selection of T cell receptor beta chains follows, all from one sample in a study of blood T cell repertoires in COVID-19. Sequencing was performed with immunoSEQ multiplex PCR; in TCRdb, only in-frame clones are kept and a portion is missing. The data contain approximately 160,000 clones, over 75% of them singletons. Sequencing was performed on peripheral blood. The receptors here all came from a man between 70 and 80 years old who had recovered from COVID-19. The CDR3 runs from the conserved cysteine through the conserved F or W.

j_call,v_call,cdr3_aa
TRBJ2-6,TRBV4-1,CASSRFGTEVSGANVLTF
TRBJ1-4,TRBV19,CASSIRGQATNEKLFF
TRBJ2-3,TRBV18,CASRSDGTDTQYF
TRBJ1-6,TRBV19,CASRAQGDNSPLHF
TRBJ1-2,TRBV4-1,CASSPQGSYGYTF
TRBJ2-3,TRBV10-3,CATMGLAGEMDTQYF
TRBJ1-2,TRBV7-2,CASSLAGQNYGYTF
TRBJ2-2,TRBV7-3,CASSWTSGNTGELFF
TRBJ2-5,TRBV5-1,CASSVRTEGTQYF
TRBJ1-1,TRBV19,CAAQSYTEAFF
TRBJ2-1,TRBV7-2,CASSLGPSGPYNEQFF
TRBJ2-7,TRBV5-5,CASSLQGYEQYF
TRBJ2-2,TRBV4-3,CASSQEFTYTGELFF
TRBJ1-2,TRBV27,CASSLINPVNSPNYRYGYTF
TRBJ1-6,TRBV2,CASSGGTENSPLHF
TRBJ2-3,TRBV7-6,CASSIRQGLGTDTQYF
TRBJ1-1,TRBV29-1,CSAHRGSYATEAFF
TRBJ1-2,TRBV3-1/TRBV3-2,CASSLRANYGYTF
TRBJ1-5,TRBV5-6,CASSLRVGGNQPQHF
TRBJ2-5,TRBV5-1,CASSPGGQETQYF
TRBJ1-2,TRBV15,CATSRDHAGLGGYTF
TRBJ2-7,TRBV5-4,CASSPSQGGSPNEQYF
TRBJ1-2,TRBV11-2,CASSPDRGYGYTF
TRBJ2-7,TRBV2,CASSVDSVNEQYF
TRBJ2-1,TRBV30,CAWSVAGGPYNEQFF
TRBJ2-2,TRBV6-5,CASRGGLAGAGELFF
TRBJ1-1,TRBV7-9,CASRRGGDGENTEAFF